This T cell receptor (beta chain) was identified during a study of identical twins. Notes on the study in general: Out-of-frame alpha sequences that twins shared showed excess low generation probability. Cord blood beta clonotypes present at high abundance carried fewer insertions; no such pattern appeared in memory repertoires.

Regarding this clonotype: Its cognate antigen is unknown.

From the 5' RACE reads, TCRdb called clonotypes with MiXCR, one entry per CDR3 protein. The table includes around 550,000 distinct CDR3 sequences, 15% detected once. Deletions cut 0 bases from V and 7 bases from J, with 11 bases between. CDR1 and CDR2 (germline): LGHDT, YNNKEL (reference sequence). The CDR3 runs to 14 residues. This sample also appeared in a second study, on yellow fever vaccine responses in identical twins. That study adds: Twins' vaccine T cell responses were reported to seem partly convergent and partly personalized.

The source material was CD4+ T cells sorted from blood. This rearrangement joins TRBV3-1 to TRBJ2-3; perhaps TRBD2 as D (6 bases). This TCR was recovered from a woman between 18 and 30 years old in good health. The CDR3 DNA follows: TGTGCCAGCAGCCAAGAAAGTGGGGGGAATACGCAGTATTTT. Encoded protein: CASSQESGGNTQYF.